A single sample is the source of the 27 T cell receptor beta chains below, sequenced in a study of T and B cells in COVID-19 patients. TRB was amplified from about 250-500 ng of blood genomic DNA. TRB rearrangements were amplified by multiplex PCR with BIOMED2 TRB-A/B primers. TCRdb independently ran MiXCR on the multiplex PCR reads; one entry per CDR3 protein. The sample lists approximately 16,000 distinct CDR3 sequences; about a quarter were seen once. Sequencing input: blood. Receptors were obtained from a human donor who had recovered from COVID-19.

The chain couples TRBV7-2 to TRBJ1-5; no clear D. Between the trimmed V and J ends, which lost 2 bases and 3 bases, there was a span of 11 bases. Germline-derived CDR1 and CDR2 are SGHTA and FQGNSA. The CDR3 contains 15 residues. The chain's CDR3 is CASSLLSVPNQPQHF. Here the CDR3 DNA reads TGTGCCAGCAGCTTACTTTCTGTCCCCAATCAGCCCCAGCATTTT.

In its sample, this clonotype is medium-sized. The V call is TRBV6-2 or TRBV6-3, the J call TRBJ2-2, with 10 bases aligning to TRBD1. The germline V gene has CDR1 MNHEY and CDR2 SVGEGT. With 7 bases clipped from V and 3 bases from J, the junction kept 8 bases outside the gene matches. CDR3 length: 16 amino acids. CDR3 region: CASTQDRGLDTGELFF. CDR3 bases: TGTGCCAGCACCCAAGACAGGGGGCTCGACACCGGGGAGCTGTTTTTT.

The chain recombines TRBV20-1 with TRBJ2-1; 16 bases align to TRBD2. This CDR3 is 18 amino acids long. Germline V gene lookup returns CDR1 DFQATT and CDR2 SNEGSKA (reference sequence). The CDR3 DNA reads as TGCAGCTTTCAGACGGGACTAGCGGGAGGGGGGACGGGCAATGAGCAGTTCTTC. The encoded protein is CSFQTGLAGGGTGNEQFF.

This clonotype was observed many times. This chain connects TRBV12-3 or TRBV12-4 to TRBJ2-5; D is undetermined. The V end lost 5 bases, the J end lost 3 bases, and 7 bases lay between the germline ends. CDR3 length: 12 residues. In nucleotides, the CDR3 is TGTGCCAGCAGTATGGGGAAAGAGACCCAGTACTTC. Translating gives CASSMGKETQYF.

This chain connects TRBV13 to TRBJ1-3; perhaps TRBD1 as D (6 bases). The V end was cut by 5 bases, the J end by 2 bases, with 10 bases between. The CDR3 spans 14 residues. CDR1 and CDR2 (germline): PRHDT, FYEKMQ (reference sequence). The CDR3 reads CASSPRGPGNTIYF. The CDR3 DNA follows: TGTGCCAGCAGCCCCCGGGGGCCTGGAAACACCATATATTTT.

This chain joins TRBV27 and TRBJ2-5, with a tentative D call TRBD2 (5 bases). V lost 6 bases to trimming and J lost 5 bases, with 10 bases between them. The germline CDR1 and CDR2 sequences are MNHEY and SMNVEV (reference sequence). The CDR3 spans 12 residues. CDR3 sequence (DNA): TGTGCCAGCAGGGGAGTGGGGGAGACCCAGTACTTC. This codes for CASRGVGETQYF.

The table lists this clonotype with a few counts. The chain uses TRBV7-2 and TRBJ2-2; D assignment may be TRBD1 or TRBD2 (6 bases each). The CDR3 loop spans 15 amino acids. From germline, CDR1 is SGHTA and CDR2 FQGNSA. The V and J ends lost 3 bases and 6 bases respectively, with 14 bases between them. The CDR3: CASSFTQGGAGELFF. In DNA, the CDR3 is TGTGCCAGCAGCTTTACACAGGGAGGTGCCGGGGAGCTGTTTTTT.

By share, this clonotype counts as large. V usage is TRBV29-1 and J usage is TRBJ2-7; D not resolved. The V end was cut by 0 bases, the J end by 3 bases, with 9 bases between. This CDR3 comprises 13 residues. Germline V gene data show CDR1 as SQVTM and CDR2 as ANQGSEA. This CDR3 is CSVEDLSSYEQYF. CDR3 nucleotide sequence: TGCAGCGTTGAAGATCTGAGTAGCTACGAGCAGTACTTC.

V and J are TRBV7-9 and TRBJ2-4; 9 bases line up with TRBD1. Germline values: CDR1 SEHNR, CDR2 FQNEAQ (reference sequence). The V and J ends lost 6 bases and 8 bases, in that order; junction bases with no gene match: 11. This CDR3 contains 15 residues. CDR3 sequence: CASSLPGTGYHIQYF. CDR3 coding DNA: TGTGCCAGCAGTTTGCCCGGGACAGGGTATCACATTCAGTACTTC.

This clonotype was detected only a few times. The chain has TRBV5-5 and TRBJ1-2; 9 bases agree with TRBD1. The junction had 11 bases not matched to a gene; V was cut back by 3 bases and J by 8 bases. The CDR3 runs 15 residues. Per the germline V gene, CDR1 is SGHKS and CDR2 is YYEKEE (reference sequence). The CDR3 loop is CASSSGDRGSNGYTF. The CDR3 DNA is TGTGCCAGCAGCTCCGGAGACAGGGGGAGTAACGGCTACACCTTC. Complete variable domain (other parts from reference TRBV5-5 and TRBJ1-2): DAGVTQSPTHLIKTRGQQVTLRCSPISGHKSVSWYQQVLGQGPQFIFQYYEKEERGRGNFPDRFSARQFPNYSSELNVNALLLGDSALYLCASSSGDRGSNGYTFGSGTRLTVV.

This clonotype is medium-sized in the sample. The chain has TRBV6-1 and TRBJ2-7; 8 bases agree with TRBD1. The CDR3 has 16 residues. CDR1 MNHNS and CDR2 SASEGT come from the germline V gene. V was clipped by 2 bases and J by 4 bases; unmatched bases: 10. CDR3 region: CASSERWQGARYEQYF. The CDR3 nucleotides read TGTGCCAGCAGTGAAAGGTGGCAGGGGGCAAGGTACGAGCAGTACTTC.

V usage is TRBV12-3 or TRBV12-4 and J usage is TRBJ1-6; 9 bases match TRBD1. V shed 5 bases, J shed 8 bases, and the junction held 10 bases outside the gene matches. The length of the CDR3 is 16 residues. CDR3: CASSPRTGVTHSPLHF. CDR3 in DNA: TGTGCCAGCAGTCCGAGGACAGGGGTGACCCATTCACCCCTCCACTTT.

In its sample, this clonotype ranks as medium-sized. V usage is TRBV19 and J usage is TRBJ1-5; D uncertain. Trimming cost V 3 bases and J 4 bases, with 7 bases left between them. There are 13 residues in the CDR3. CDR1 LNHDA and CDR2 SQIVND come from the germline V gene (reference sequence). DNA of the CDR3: TGTGCCAGTAGTATGGAAGGGAATCAGCCCCAGCATTTT. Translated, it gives CASSMEGNQPQHF.

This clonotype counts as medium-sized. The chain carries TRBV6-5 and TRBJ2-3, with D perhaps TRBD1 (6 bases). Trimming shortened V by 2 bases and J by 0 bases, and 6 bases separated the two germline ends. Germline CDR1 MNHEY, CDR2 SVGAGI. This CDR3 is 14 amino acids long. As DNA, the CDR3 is TGTGCCAGCAGTTACGGACAGAGCACAGATACGCAGTATTTT. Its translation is CASSYGQSTDTQYF.

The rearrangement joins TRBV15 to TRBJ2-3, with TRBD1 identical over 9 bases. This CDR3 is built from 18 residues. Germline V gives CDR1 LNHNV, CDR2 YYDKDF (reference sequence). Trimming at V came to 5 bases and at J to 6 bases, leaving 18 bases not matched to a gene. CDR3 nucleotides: TGTGCCACCAGCTTCGACAGGGGGGGACAGGGAGAAACGGATACGCAGTATTTT. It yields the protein CATSFDRGGQGETDTQYF. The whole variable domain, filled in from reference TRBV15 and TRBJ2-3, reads DAMVIQNPRYQVTQFGKPVTLSCSQTLNHNVMYWYQQKSSQAPKLLFHYYDKDFNNEADTPDNFQSRRPNTSFCFLDIRSPGLGDTAMYLCATSFDRGGQGETDTQYFGPGTRLTVL.

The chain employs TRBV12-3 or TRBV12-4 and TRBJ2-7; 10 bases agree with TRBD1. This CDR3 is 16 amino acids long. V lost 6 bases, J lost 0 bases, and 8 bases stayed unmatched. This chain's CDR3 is CASSRGTGASSYEQYF. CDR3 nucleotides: TGTGCCAGCAGCCGGGGGACAGGGGCGAGCTCCTACGAGCAGTACTTC.

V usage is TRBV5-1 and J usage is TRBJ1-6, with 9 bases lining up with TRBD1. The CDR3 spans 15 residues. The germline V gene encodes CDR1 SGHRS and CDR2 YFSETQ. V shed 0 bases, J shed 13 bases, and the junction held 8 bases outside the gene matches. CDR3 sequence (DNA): TGCGCCAGCAGCTTGGCCGGGACAGGGCAATCGCCCCTCCACTTT. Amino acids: CASSLAGTGQSPLHF.

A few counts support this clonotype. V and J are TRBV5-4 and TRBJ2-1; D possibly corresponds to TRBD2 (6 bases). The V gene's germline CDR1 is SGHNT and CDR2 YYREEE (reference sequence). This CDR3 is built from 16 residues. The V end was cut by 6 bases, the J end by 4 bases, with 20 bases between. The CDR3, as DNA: TGTGCCAGCACCCCAACGGGGACTTTGGGGTACAATGAGCAGTTCTTC. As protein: CASTPTGTLGYNEQFF.

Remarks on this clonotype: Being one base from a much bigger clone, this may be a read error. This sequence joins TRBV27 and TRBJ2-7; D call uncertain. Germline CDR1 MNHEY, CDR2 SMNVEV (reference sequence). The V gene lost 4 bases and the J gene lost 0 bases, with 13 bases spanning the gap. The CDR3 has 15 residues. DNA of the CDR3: TGTGCCAGCAGTTGTCAAAAACCACCCTCCTACGAGCAGTACTTC. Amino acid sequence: CASSCQKPPSYEQYF.

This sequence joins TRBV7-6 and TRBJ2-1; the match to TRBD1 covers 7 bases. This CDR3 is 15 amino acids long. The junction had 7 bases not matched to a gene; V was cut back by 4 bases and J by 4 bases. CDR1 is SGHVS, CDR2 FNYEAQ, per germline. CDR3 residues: CASSYGTEPYNEQFF. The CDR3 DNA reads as TGTGCCAGCAGCTATGGGACAGAGCCTTACAATGAGCAGTTCTTC.

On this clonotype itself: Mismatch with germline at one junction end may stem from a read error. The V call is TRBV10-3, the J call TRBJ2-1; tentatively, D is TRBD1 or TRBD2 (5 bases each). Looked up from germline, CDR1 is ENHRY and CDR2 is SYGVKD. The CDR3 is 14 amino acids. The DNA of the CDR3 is TGTGCCATCTCCGGGGCCACCCTTTACAATGGGCAGTTCTTC. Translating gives CAISGATLYNGQFF.

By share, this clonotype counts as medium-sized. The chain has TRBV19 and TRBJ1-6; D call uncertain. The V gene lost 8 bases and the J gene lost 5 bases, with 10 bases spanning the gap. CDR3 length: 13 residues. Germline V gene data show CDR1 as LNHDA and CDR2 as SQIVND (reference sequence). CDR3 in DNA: TGTGCCAGTGCGAGGCCGGATAATTCACCCCTCCACTTT. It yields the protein CASARPDNSPLHF.

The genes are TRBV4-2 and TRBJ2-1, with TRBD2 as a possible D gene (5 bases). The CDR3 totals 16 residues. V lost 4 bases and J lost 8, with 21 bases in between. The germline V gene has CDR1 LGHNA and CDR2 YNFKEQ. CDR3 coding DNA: TGTGCCAGCAGCCCCCAAGCCACGAATAGCGCGGATGAGCAGTTCTTC. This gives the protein CASSPQATNSADEQFF.

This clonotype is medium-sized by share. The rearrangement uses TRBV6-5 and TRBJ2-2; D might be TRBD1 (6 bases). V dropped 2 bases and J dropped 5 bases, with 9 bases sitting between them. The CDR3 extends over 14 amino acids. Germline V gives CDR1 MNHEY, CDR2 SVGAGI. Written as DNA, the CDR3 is TGTGCCAGCAGTTACCTCGACAGGACCGGGGAGCTGTTTTTT. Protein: CASSYLDRTGELFF.

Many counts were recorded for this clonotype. The CDR3 region is CASRDSPSNQPQHF. In DNA, the CDR3 is TGTGCCAGTAGGGACAGTCCTAGCAATCAGCCCCAGCATTTT. V is TRBV19 and J is TRBJ1-5, with a weak D call TRBD1 (6 bases). CDR3 length: 14 residues. V was cut by 6 bases and J by 0 bases, with 9 bases left in between. The germline V gene has CDR1 LNHDA and CDR2 SQIVND (reference sequence).

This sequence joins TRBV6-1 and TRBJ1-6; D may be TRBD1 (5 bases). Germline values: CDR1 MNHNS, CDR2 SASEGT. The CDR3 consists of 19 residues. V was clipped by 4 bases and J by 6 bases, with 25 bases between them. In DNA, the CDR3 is TGTGCCAGCAGTGTAGAGGGGACCGACTCCTGGTCGGCTAATTCACCCCTCCACTTT. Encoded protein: CASSVEGTDSWSANSPLHF.

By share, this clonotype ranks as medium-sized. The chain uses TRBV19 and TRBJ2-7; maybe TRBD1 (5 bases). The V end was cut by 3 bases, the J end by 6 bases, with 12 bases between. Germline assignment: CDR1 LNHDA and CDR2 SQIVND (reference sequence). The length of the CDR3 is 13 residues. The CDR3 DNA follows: TGTGCCAGTAGTATTCGTAGGGGTCTCGAGCAGTACTTC. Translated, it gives CASSIRRGLEQYF.